The sequence of this T cell receptor (beta chain) was determined in a study of blood T cell repertoires in COVID-19. Looking at the study overall: The origin of the acute and convalescent COVID-19 samples was the United States, Italy and Spain.

As originally analysed: The authors estimated nucleated cell counts from reference gene primer amplification. Profiling relied on immunoSEQ multiplex PCR, and the TCRdb table lists in-frame clones only, not all of them. D and trimming come from the DNA, and the V and J calls and clone size come from that table. The sample includes about 210,000 clones, 70% to 90% seen only once; the top ten take around 5.2%. The sample comprised peripheral blood. The source is a woman aged 80 or older with acute or convalescent COVID-19.

CDR3 DNA: TGTGCCACCAGCAGAGAGGTCGGAGACACCGGGGAGCTGTTTTTT. Protein: CATSREVGDTGELFF. The chain links TRBV15 to TRBJ2-2; D gene unclear. Germline assignment: CDR1 LNHNV and CDR2 YYDKDF (reference sequence). Trimming shortened V by 0 bases and J by 3 bases, and 8 bases separated the two germline ends. This CDR3 spans 15 amino acids.